This T cell receptor (beta chain) was identified during a study of blood T cell repertoires in COVID-19. On the study more broadly: Acute and convalescent COVID-19 specimens originated in the United States, Italy and Spain. In each case, the material was cDNA or gDNA derived from T cells, B-cell-depleted T cells, or PBMCs.

Original data processing: Scientists estimated how many nucleated cells there were by amplifying reference gene primers. The data were produced by immunoSEQ multiplex PCR, yet TCRdb's version contains in-frame clones alone and is incomplete. V, J and clone size derive from that table, while D and trimming were established from the DNA sequence. The profile shows a few hundred thousand clones, 70% to 85% of them singletons. Per germline, CDR1 LNHNV and CDR2 YYDKDF (reference sequence). This CDR3 region has 17 residues. The junction had 10 bases not matched to a gene; V was cut back by 0 bases and J by 5 bases.

The rearrangement links TRBV15 to TRBJ2-1, with TRBD2 matching 7 bases. The sequence was collected from an elderly woman with acute or convalescent COVID-19. The specimen sequenced was peripheral blood. The CDR3 region has the DNA TGTGCCACCAGCAGAGAAGGTGCTAGCGGTTACAACAATGAGCAGTTCTTC. Translation gives CATSREGASGYNNEQFF.